These T cell receptor beta chains were read from a single sample in a study of cytomegalovirus exposure and HLA in healthy donors. Profiled with immunoSEQ multiplex PCR; TCRdb holds only in-frame clones, not every one. The table shows around 250,000 clones, with about 92% occurring only once. The sequenced sample was PBMCs. Source of these receptors: a woman aged 25 to 39 in good health and CMV-seronegative. The CDR3 runs from the conserved cysteine through the conserved F or W. The D gene is left open where the match is weak.

j_call d_call v_call cdr3_nt cdr3_aa
TRBJ1-5 NA TRBV7-2 TGTGCCAGCAGCTTAGAGTTAGTTGGAAATCAGCCCCAGCATTTT CASSLELVGNQPQHF
TRBJ2-6 NA TRBV5-4 TGTGCCAGCAGCTTGCCTGGGGCCAACGTCCTGACTTTC CASSLPGANVLTF
TRBJ1-5 TRBD1 TRBV19 TGTGCCAGTACCGTTACCGGGACAGGTTATTCTAGCAATCAGCCCCAGCATTTT CASTVTGTGYSSNQPQHF
TRBJ2-7 TRBD2 TRBV15 TGTGCCACCAGCAGAGCCTGCGGGAGCGGCTTC CATSRACGSGF
TRBJ2-2 NA TRBV28 TGTGCCAGCAGTAGGGGGGGCATTCGGGTCACCGGGGAGCTGTTTTTT CASSRGGIRVTGELFF
TRBJ1-5 TRBD1 TRBV19 TGTGCCAGTACGGGGACAGGGAGCAATCAGCCCCAGCATTTT CASTGTGSNQPQHF
TRBJ2-7 NA TRBV19 TGTGCCAGTAGTCTCAGCTCCCCATCGGACGAGCAGTACTTC CASSLSSPSDEQYF
TRBJ2-3 TRBD2 TRBV19 TGTGCCAGTAGTCTGTTAGCGGGAGGAGCCACAGATACGCAGTATTTT CASSLLAGGATDTQYF
TRBJ2-1 NA TRBV6-1 TGTGCCAGCACCCTAACTAGGGTCAATGAGCAGTTCTTC CASTLTRVNEQFF
TRBJ2-2 NA TRBV4-3 TGCGCCAGCAGGCACGACGGGAACACCGGGGAGCTGTTTTTT CASRHDGNTGELFF
TRBJ1-2 NA TRBV4-2 TGTGCCAGCAGCCAGGGGGGGGATGGCTACACCTTC CASSQGGDGYTF
TRBJ2-7 TRBD2 TRBV13 TGTGCCAGCAGCTCGGGACTAGCGGCCTACGAGCAGTACTTC CASSSGLAAYEQYF
TRBJ2-3 TRBD1 TRBV9 TGTGCCAGCAGCGATACGGCAGGGGGCGAGGCAGATACGCAGTATTTT CASSDTAGGEADTQYF
TRBJ2-1 TRBD2 TRBV2 TGTGCCACCGGCGGGACTAGCCAAGGCAATGAGCAGTTCTTC CATGGTSQGNEQFF
TRBJ2-1 TRBD2 TRBV19 TGTGCCAGTAGTACACAAGGGACTAGCGGGAGTTTGGAGCAGTTCTTC CASSTQGTSGSLEQFF
TRBJ2-7 TRBD1 TRBV7-9 TGTGCCAGCAGCTCCGGGACAGTTATTTCCTACGAGCAGTACTTC CASSSGTVISYEQYF